Given below is one TCR beta chain in context. The antigen remains unidentified. These data belong to a study of T cells in localized non-small cell lung cancer. Sequencing was performed with immunoSEQ multiplex PCR; in TCRdb, only in-frame clones are kept and a portion is missing. The table includes approximately 57,000 clones, roughly 89% detected once. V was clipped by 5 bases and J by 11 bases, with 18 bases between them. The germline V gene encodes CDR1 LNHDA and CDR2 SQIVND (reference sequence). The CDR3 consists of 13 residues. Findings and limits, study-wide: Among the tissues sampled, uninvolved adjacent lung had the highest T cell clonality, above tumor.

Source: peripheral blood, taken before any cancer treatment. The receptor's source is a woman between 40 and 69 years old with stage I lung adenocarcinoma. The chain is built from TRBV19 and TRBJ1-1; tentative D call: TRBD1 (5 bases). As DNA, the CDR3 is TGTGCCAGTAGTCCCGCCCCGGGGGGATGGGCTTTCTTT. Translation: CASSPAPGGWAFF.